This T cell receptor (beta chain) comes out of a study of T cell repertoires in cytomegalovirus infection. This clonotype was seen many times. The CDR3 consists of 17 residues. V was shortened by 7 bases and J by 2 bases, with 24 bases between the two germline ends. Germline V gene lookup returns CDR1 MNHEY and CDR2 SVGEGT. Each CDR3 protein is one row after TCRdb ran MiXCR on the reads. The sample has roughly 280,000 distinct CDR3 sequences, approximately 10% seen once; the top ten hold about 15%. The clonotype originates from a human donor in good health (CMV status not recorded). Some clones in this sample may be carry-over from other donors' samples. The rearrangement links TRBV6-2 or TRBV6-3 to TRBJ2-7; D ambiguous. Sequencing was carried out using PBMCs. The CDR3 sequence is CASIYSWTGGNTYEQYF. DNA for the CDR3: TGTGCCAGCATCTACAGTTGGACGGGCGGCAATACCTACGAGCAGTACTTC.